These 15 T cell receptor beta chains came from one sample sequenced in a study of T-cell memory formation after mild COVID-19 (dated by TCRdb to the early 2020s). Library preparation employed 5' RACE. The sequencing machine was an Illumina NovaSeq 6000. TCRdb reprocessing: public reads trimmed at Q25 with fastp, clones called with MiXCR, in-frame beta chains kept. Rows are combined by CDR3 protein, so each entry shows the most common genes and DNA. The sample yields roughly 350,000 distinct CDR3 sequences; roughly 21% were counted once. 9.5% to 15% of the sample goes to the ten largest clones. Sequencing used PBMCs or a T cell subset sorted from them (not recorded which). These receptors were taken from an adult woman who had mild COVID-19 (a few samples of this study predate the infection). The sample titles of this study are shuffled in the database, so cell type and time point are left out; the donor was told from shared clones.

This chain uses TRBV7-2 with TRBJ2-3; TRBD2 matches at 7 bases. This CDR3 region has 16 residues. Germline CDR1 reads SGHTA; CDR2 reads FQGNSA. Trimming at V came to 4 bases and at J to 3 bases, leaving 10 bases not matched to a gene. DNA of the CDR3: TGTGCCAGCAGCTCCCGACTAGCCGGGGCGACAGATACGCAGTATTTT. Encoded protein: CASSSRLAGATDTQYF. Drawing the rest from reference TRBV7-2 and TRBJ2-3, the complete variable domain is GAGVSQSPSNKVTEKGKDVELRCDPISGHTALYWYRQSLGQGLEFLIYFQGNSAPDKSGLPSDRFSAERTGGSVSTLTIQRTQQEDSAVYLCASSSRLAGATDTQYFGPGTRLTVL.

V usage is TRBV20-1 and J usage is TRBJ2-3; TRBD2 matches at 11 bases. After removal of 5 bases from V and 6 bases from J, the junction contained 4 bases not matched to a gene. CDR1 and CDR2 (germline): DFQATT, SNEGSKA (reference sequence). CDR3 length: 13 residues. CDR3: CSAVSGRVDTQYF. In nucleotides, the CDR3 is TGCAGTGCTGTTAGCGGGAGGGTGGATACGCAGTATTTT.

V and J are TRBV30 and TRBJ2-3; maybe TRBD1 (6 bases). The CDR3 consists of 15 residues. Germline CDR1 reads GTSNPN; CDR2 reads SVGIG (reference sequence). V lost 2 bases to trimming and J lost 0 bases, with 12 bases between them. The CDR3 is CAWSISGASTDTQYF. For the CDR3, the DNA is TGTGCCTGGAGTATATCAGGGGCAAGCACAGATACGCAGTATTTT.

This clonotype came up a few times. The chain links TRBV2 to TRBJ1-5; D uncertain. Trimming took 3 bases from V and 2 from J, leaving 5 bases between them. The CDR3 is 13 residues long. Germline assignment: CDR1 SNHLY and CDR2 FYNNEI. The CDR3 nucleotides are TGTGCCAGCAGTGATTGGGGCAATCAGCCCCAGCATTTT. It specifies CASSDWGNQPQHF.

This sequence joins TRBV7-6 and TRBJ2-7; tentatively, D is TRBD1 (6 bases). The ends were cut back, 3 bases at V and 5 bases at J, with 14 bases in the middle. This CDR3 region has 14 residues. Looked up from germline, CDR1 is SGHVS and CDR2 is FNYEAQ. As DNA, the CDR3 is TGTGCCAGCAGCTTCTCTCTAGGGGGTAACGAGCAGTACTTC. Protein: CASSFSLGGNEQYF.

This chain connects TRBV6-2 or TRBV6-3 to TRBJ1-1; D is unresolved. CDR3 length: 14 amino acids. From germline, CDR1 is MNHEY and CDR2 SVGEGT. V lost 8 bases, J lost 0 bases, and 13 bases lay in between. In nucleotides, the CDR3 is TGTGCCAGCCGCTATTTGACCTTGAACACTGAAGCTTTCTTT. It is translated as CASRYLTLNTEAFF.

A few counts support this clonotype. J is TRBJ1-6 and V is TRBV20-1, with 9 bases matching TRBD1. J lost 4 bases, V lost 0 bases, and 1 base had no gene match. CDR1 is DFQATT and CDR2 is SNEGSKA in the germline V gene (reference sequence). This CDR3 has 15 residues. The CDR3 loop is CSAREGQGYNSPLHF. The CDR3 nucleotides are TGCAGTGCTAGAGAGGGACAGGGTTATAATTCACCCCTCCACTTT.

The chain employs TRBV3-1 and TRBJ1-2; D remains ambiguous. V lost 3 bases to trimming and J lost 2 bases, with 13 bases between them. CDR1 and CDR2 (germline): LGHDT, YNNKEL (reference sequence). The CDR3 is 15 residues long. The CDR3 region is CASSQVSGRNYGYTF. The CDR3 DNA sequence: TGTGCCAGCAGCCAGGTCTCGGGCAGAAACTATGGCTACACCTTC. Full variable domain (outside the CDR3, taken from reference TRBV3-1 and TRBJ1-2): DTAVSQTPKYLVTQMGNDKSIKCEQNLGHDTMYWYKQDSKKFLKIMFSYNNKELIINETVPNRFSPKSPDKAHLNLHINSLELGDSAVYFCASSQVSGRNYGYTFGSGTRLTVV.

This clonotype came up many times. The chain couples TRBV7-2 to TRBJ1-6; maybe TRBD1 (6 bases). In germline, CDR1 is SGHTA, CDR2 FQGNSA. The CDR3 is 18 amino acids. V lost 5 bases and J lost 2, with 19 bases in between. The CDR3 protein is CASSDRPGAMAYNSPLHF. The CDR3 DNA is TGTGCCAGCAGCGATCGGCCAGGGGCAATGGCCTATAATTCACCCCTCCACTTT.

This clonotype has more than one count but fewer than ten. J is TRBJ2-1 and V is TRBV30, with D perhaps matching TRBD2 (5 bases). The CDR3 runs 16 residues. Germline CDR1 reads GTSNPN; CDR2 reads SVGIG (reference sequence). The V gene lost 0 bases and the J gene lost 0 bases, with 12 bases spanning the gap. CDR3 nucleotides: TGTGCCTGGAGTGTCGGACTCGTAAGCTCCTACAATGAGCAGTTCTTC. Its protein product is CAWSVGLVSSYNEQFF.

The chain couples TRBV5-8 to TRBJ1-5; D is unresolved. Germline lookup yields CDR1 SGHTS and CDR2 YDEGEE. The CDR3 is made up of 14 amino acids. The ends were cut back, 1 base at V and 7 bases at J, with 12 bases in the middle. The CDR3 is CASSLKGSLQPQHF. CDR3 nucleotides: TGTGCCAGCAGCTTGAAAGGCTCCTTACAGCCCCAGCATTTT. The whole variable domain, filled in from reference TRBV5-8 and TRBJ1-5, reads EAGVTQSPTHLIKTRGQQATLRCSPISGHTSVYWYQQALGLGLQFLLWYDEGEERNRGNFPPRFSGRQFPNYSSELNVNALELEDSALYLCASSLKGSLQPQHFGDGTRLSIL.

The chain couples TRBV5-1 to TRBJ2-7; D may be TRBD2 (6 bases). Germline V gene data show CDR1 as SGHRS and CDR2 as YFSETQ. The CDR3 contains 12 residues. V was trimmed by 4 bases and J by 5 bases, leaving 10 bases between them. CDR3: CASSPWGDEQYF. The CDR3 DNA follows: TGCGCCAGCAGCCCCTGGGGGGACGAGCAGTACTTC.

The chain has TRBV19 and TRBJ1-6; no firm D call. This CDR3 is 15 amino acids long. Trimming removed 6 bases from V and 8 bases from J, with 17 bases in between. CDR1 LNHDA and CDR2 SQIVND come from the germline V gene (reference sequence). The CDR3 DNA reads TGTGCCAGTAGCCCGGGAGGCTATGGGGATTCACCCCTCCACTTT. Amino acid sequence: CASSPGGYGDSPLHF. The variable domain in full, completed from reference TRBV19 and TRBJ1-6, reads DGGITQSPKYLFRKEGQNVTLSCEQNLNHDAMYWYRQDPGQGLRLIYYSQIVNDFQKGDIAEGYSVSREKKESFPLTVTSAQKNPTAFYLCASSPGGYGDSPLHFGNGTRLTVT.

The CDR3 sequence is CASRFRQSSYEQYF. DNA of the CDR3: TGTGCCAGCAGATTTCGACAGAGCTCCTACGAGCAGTACTTC. V gene TRBV27 combines with J gene TRBJ2-7; TRBD1 might be the D (5 bases). The CDR3 runs to 14 residues. CDR1 MNHEY and CDR2 SMNVEV come from the germline V gene (reference sequence). V was pared by 6 bases and J by 0 bases, with 12 bases between.

This clonotype has a handful of counts. The CDR3 here is CSVEGGTSGKPYEQYF. CDR3 DNA: TGCAGCGTTGAAGGGGGGACTAGCGGGAAACCCTACGAGCAGTACTTC. The rearrangement joins TRBV29-1 to TRBJ2-7, with 13 bases that match TRBD2. There are 16 residues in the CDR3. From germline, CDR1 is SQVTM and CDR2 ANQGSEA. V shed 1 base and J 2 bases; nucleotides not matched to a gene: 5.